The 3 T cell receptor beta chains below come from one sample, sequenced in a study of control samples from healthy donors and cancer patients. The protocol was immunoSEQ multiplex PCR, while the TCRdb copy is restricted to in-frame clones and leaves out a portion. The sample has about 28,000 clones; around nine tenths are singletons. The specimen was PBMCs. The origin of the receptors is a woman aged 40-49 years with lung cancer.

This clone was recorded once. The chain uses TRBV5-1 and TRBJ2-3, with 12 bases aligning to TRBD2. This CDR3 contains 16 residues. V was pared by 0 bases and J by 6 bases, with 5 bases of the junction left unmatched. The germline V gene has CDR1 SGHRS and CDR2 YFSETQ. The CDR3 DNA reads as TGCGCCAGCAGCTTGGACCTAGCGGGGGGGCAGGATACGCAGTATTTT. It translates to CASSLDLAGGQDTQYF.

This sequence joins TRBV5-1 and TRBJ2-3, with 7 bases aligning to TRBD2. The J segment lost 1 base and the V segment lost 4 bases, leaving 6 bases of the junction unmatched. Germline V gene data show CDR1 as SGHRS and CDR2 as YFSETQ. There are 15 residues in the CDR3. This CDR3 is CASSVFSGGTDTQYF. CDR3 bases: TGCGCCAGCAGCGTGTTCAGCGGGGGCACAGATACGCAGTATTTT. Together with reference TRBV5-1 and TRBJ2-3, the CDR3 gives the full variable domain: KAGVTQTPRYLIKTRGQQVTLSCSPISGHRSVSWYQQTPGQGLQFLFEYFSETQRNKGNFPGRFSGRQFSNSRSEMNVSTLELGDSALYLCASSVFSGGTDTQYFGPGTRLTVL.

The rearrangement joins TRBV5-1 to TRBJ1-1, with D unclear. The CDR3 runs to 12 residues. Trimming shortened V by 0 bases and J by 6 bases, and 6 bases separated the two germline ends. Germline lookup yields CDR1 SGHRS and CDR2 YFSETQ. The CDR3 DNA is TGCGCCAGCAGCTTGGGGAGGGCTGAAGCTTTCTTT. As protein: CASSLGRAEAFF.